This T cell receptor beta chain was obtained from a study of identifying expanded T cells in peripheral blood. During the collection period, no donor immune events like infections were recorded. CDR1 SGHRS and CDR2 YFSETQ come from the germline V gene. The V gene lost 4 bases and the J gene lost 5 bases, with 16 bases spanning the gap. CDR3 length: 15 amino acids. Whole-study results and caveats: Over around two and four weeks, about 15 and 19 clones changed, versus around 1.2 between replicates.

Profiled with immunoSEQ multiplex PCR; TCRdb holds only in-frame clones, not every one. The sample has 90,000 to 110,000 clones, about 88% seen once. Remarks on this clone: The antigen remains undetermined.

The genes are TRBV5-1 and TRBJ2-1; D is undetermined. The clonotype was recovered from a person aged 18 to 70 in good health. The specimen sequenced was blood. The CDR3 reads CASSPQVPPHNEQFF. The CDR3 bases are TGCGCCAGCAGCCCCCAAGTACCCCCTCACAATGAGCAGTTCTTC.